Here is one T cell receptor (beta chain) with its context. This clone was found once. What this receptor recognizes is not known. No quality values exist for individual bases; no much larger clone is one base distant. Each collaborating institution followed its own protocols to collect whole blood in K2EDTA tubes. Collaborator samples were shipped for TCRbeta analysis as frozen whole blood, isolated PBMCs, or DNA extracted from either sample type. The sample comes from a study of blood T cell repertoires in COVID-19 (dated by TCRdb to the early 2020s). In the study overall: Collaborator samples came from the United States, Italy and Spain and covered acute and convalescent phases of COVID-19. Sample metadata almost always included a de-identified subject ID, COVID-19 status, age in years and sex. The repertoires were released in a freely available public database meant as a resource for research on the immune response to SARS-CoV-2. The material from the prospective study consisted of cDNA or gDNA derived from T cells, B-cell-depleted T cells, or PBMCs. The samples were drawn from the first 160 participants of the ongoing ImmuneRACE study and from 950 to 1,500 subjects provided by 6 global collaborators. HLA class I and class II types, where available, came from metadata supplied by the sample provider rather than from assay-based typing. Deeply sampled blood TCRbeta repertoires from subjects exposed to, actively infected with, or recovered from COVID-19 were included in the dataset. Overall results and qualifications from the work: The quantity of clinical and demographic metadata differed by source and by participant and was supplied without curation.

TCRbeta CDR3 regions were amplified from genomic DNA using the immunoSEQ Assay, a bias-controlled multiplex PCR. The authors' analysis ran thus. The number of nucleated cells in each sample was estimated from the amplification of reference gene primers within the assay. Sequence reads were collapsed and filtered to measure the absolute abundance of every unique TCRbeta CDR3 rearrangement. For each sample, productive Simpson clonality was calculated by taking the square root of Simpson's diversity index across productive rearrangements. TCRdb re-hosts the immuneACCESS table, in-frame sequences only. Its copies lack some clones; in the studies checked, an unresolved V gene accounts for under half of them, and the cause for the rest is not known. The D gene and trimming were derived from the DNA, and the V and J assignments and clone size from that table. This sample holds approximately 88,000 clones; around 90% were observed only once. The top ten clones comprise around 14% of the sample.

The CDR3 sequence holds 12 residues, the cysteine and phenylalanine included. The kept DNA is CDR3 alone, 36 bases in frame from the first base. CDR1 SQVTM and CDR2 ANQGSEA are derived from the germline V gene. Cut back by 6 bases and 4 bases, the V and J ends lie 12 bases apart. The receptor comes from a male donor with acute or convalescent COVID-19. The sequenced sample consisted of peripheral blood. The sequence links TRBV29-1 to TRBJ1-2; too little of a D gene remains to name it. The nucleotides read TGCAGCGTCGGAGGACCGAGCTATGGCTACACCTTC. This encodes CSVGGPSYGYTF.